This T cell receptor beta chain was captured in a study of shared clonotypes between healthy human individuals. About the research overall: CD4 naive cells filled three plates per donor, CD4 memory three, CD8 naive two and CD8 memory one.

Here immunoSEQ multiplex PCR was the method, and the copy in TCRdb shows in-frame clones only, minus some. The table includes roughly 1 million clones, 70% to 80% detected once. Concerning this clone: Its matching antigen is unknown.

Study-wide points: Clonotypes which were not shared had lower generation probabilities than clonotypes that all four donors shared.

Material for sequencing was memory CD4+ T cells from PBMCs. Documented subset: CD45RA-negative fraction. This receptor was taken from a man between 18 and 29 years old in good health. Some clones in this sample may be carry-over from other donors' samples.

The CDR3 bases are TGCGCCAGCAGCTTGGTCCCGCAGGTCCTGAACACTGAAGCTTTCTTT. Translating gives CASSLVPQVLNTEAFF. V and J are TRBV5-1 and TRBJ1-1; D is unclear. This CDR3 spans 16 amino acids. V lost 0 bases, J lost 0 bases, and 12 bases lay in between. Germline-derived CDR1 and CDR2 are SGHRS and YFSETQ.